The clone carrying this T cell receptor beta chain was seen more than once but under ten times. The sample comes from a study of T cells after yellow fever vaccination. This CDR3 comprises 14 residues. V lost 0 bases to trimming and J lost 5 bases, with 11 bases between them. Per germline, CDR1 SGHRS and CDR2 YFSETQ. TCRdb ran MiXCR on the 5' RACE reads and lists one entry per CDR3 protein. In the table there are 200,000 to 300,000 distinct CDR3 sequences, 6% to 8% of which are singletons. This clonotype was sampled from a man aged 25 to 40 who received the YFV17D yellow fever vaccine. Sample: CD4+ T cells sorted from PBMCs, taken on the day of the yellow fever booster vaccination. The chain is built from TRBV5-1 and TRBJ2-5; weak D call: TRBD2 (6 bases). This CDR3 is CASSLGTKHETQYF. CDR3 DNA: TGCGCCAGCAGCTTGGGGACTAAACACGAGACCCAGTACTTC. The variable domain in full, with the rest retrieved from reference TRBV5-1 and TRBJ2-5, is KAGVTQTPRYLIKTRGQQVTLSCSPISGHRSVSWYQQTPGQGLQFLFEYFSETQRNKGNFPGRFSGRQFSNSRSEMNVSTLELGDSALYLCASSLGTKHETQYFGPGTRLLVL.